This T cell receptor (beta chain) was retrieved from a study of shared clonotypes between healthy human individuals. The wider study: A few men and two women, aged 18 to 49, were donors.

Worth noting for this clone: Other DNA sequences from this sample encode an identical CDR3 as well.

Naive CD8 cells comprised CD45RO-negative, CCR7-positively selected cells, excluding terminally differentiated effector memory CD45RA+ cells. TCRdb keeps only in-frame clones here, not all; method: immunoSEQ multiplex PCR. This table holds about 2.1 million clones, 90% to 95% found once. This CDR3 region has 14 residues. Germline CDR1 and CDR2: MNHEY and SMNVEV (reference sequence). Trimming took off 8 bases at V and 3 bases at J, with 14 bases between the two ends. The sequencing input was naive CD8+ T cells from PBMCs. The rearrangement links TRBV27 to TRBJ2-1; maybe TRBD2 (6 bases). The receptor was isolated from a man between 18 and 35 years old in good health. Some clones in this sample may be carry-over from other donors' samples. The CDR3 DNA follows: TGTGCCAGCTCGCTGGGGGGTTACTACAATGAGCAGTTCTTC. Amino acid sequence: CASSLGGYYNEQFF.